This T cell receptor (beta chain) derives from a study of blood T cell repertoires in COVID-19. About the study: There were acute and convalescent COVID-19 samples, and they came from the United States, Italy and Spain. PBMCs, B-cell-depleted T cells, or T cells provided the cDNA or gDNA that made up the material.

Authors' processing steps: Reference gene primers were amplified, and this amplification served to estimate nucleated cell counts. Profiling relied on immunoSEQ multiplex PCR, and the TCRdb table lists in-frame clones only, not all of them. V and J calls plus clone size are reproduced from that table; the DNA served to infer D and trimming. Of roughly 170,000 clones listed, about 80% are singletons. Per germline, CDR1 MNHNY and CDR2 SVGAGI (reference sequence). V lost 2 bases, J lost 6 bases, and 5 bases stayed unmatched. The CDR3 loop spans 14 amino acids. The TCR was taken from a human donor in a cohort sampled during active COVID-19. The rearrangement links TRBV6-6 to TRBJ2-7; 9 positions match TRBD1. The sequenced sample was peripheral blood. For the CDR3, the DNA is TGTGCCAGCAGTTACCGACAGGGGGACGGCGAGCAGTACTTC. Amino acid sequence: CASSYRQGDGEQYF.